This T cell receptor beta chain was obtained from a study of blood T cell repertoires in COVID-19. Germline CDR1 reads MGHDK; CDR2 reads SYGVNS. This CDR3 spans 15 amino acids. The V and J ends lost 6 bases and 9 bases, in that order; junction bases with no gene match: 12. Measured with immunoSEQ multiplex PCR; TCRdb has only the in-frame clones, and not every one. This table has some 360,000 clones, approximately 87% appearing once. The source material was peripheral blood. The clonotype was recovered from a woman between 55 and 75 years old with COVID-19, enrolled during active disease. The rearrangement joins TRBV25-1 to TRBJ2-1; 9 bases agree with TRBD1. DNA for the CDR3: TGTGCCAGCAGGAGGACAGGGGAGATAACGGGTGAGCAGTTCTTC. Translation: CASRRTGEITGEQFF.